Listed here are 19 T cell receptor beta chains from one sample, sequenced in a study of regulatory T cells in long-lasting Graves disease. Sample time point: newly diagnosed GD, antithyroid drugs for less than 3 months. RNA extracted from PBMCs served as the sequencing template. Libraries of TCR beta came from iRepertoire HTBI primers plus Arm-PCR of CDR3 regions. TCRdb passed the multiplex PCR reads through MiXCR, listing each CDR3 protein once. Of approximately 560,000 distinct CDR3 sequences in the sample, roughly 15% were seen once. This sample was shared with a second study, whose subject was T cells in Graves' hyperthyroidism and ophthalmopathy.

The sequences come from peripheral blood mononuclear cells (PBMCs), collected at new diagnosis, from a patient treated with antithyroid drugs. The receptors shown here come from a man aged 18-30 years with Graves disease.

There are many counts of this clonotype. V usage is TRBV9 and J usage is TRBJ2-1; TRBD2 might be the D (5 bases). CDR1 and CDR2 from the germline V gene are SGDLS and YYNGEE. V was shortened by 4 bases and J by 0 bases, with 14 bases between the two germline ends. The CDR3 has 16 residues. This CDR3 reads CASSPRVTSSYNEQFF. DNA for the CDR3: TGTGCCAGCAGCCCCAGAGTTACTAGCTCCTACAATGAGCAGTTCTTC.

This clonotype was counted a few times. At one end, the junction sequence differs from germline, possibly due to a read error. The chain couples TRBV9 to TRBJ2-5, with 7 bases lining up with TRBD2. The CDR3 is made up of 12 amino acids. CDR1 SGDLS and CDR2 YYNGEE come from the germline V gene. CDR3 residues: CASSVAGETQYF. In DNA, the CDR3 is TGTGCCAGCAGTGTAGCGGGAGAGACCCAGTACTTC.

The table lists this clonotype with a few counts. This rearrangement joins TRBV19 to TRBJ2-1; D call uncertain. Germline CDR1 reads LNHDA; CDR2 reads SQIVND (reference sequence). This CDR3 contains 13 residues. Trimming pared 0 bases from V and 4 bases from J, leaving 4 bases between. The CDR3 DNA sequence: TGTGCCAGTAGTATAGATGGGTACAATGAGCAGTTCTTC. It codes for CASSIDGYNEQFF.

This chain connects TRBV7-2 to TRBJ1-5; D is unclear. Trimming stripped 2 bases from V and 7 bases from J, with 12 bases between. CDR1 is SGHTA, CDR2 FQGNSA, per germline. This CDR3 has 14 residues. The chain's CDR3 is CASSLFGLWQPQHF. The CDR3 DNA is TGTGCCAGCAGCTTATTCGGGCTCTGGCAGCCCCAGCATTTT. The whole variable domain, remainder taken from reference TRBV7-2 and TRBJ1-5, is GAGVSQSPSNKVTEKGKDVELRCDPISGHTALYWYRQSLGQGLEFLIYFQGNSAPDKSGLPSDRFSAERTGGSVSTLTIQRTQQEDSAVYLCASSLFGLWQPQHFGDGTRLSIL.

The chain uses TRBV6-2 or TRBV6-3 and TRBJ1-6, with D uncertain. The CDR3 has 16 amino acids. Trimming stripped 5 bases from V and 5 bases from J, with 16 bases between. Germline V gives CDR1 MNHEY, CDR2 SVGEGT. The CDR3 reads CASSEYIDTNNSPLHF. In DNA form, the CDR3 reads TGTGCCAGCAGTGAATACATAGATACTAATAATTCACCCCTCCACTTT.

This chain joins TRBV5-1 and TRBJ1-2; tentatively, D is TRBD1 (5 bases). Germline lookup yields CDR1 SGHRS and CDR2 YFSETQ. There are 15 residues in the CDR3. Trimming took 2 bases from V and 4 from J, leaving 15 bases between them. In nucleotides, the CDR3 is TGCGCCAGCAGCTTACTCTCCGGGACCATCTATGGCTACACCTTC. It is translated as CASSLLSGTIYGYTF.

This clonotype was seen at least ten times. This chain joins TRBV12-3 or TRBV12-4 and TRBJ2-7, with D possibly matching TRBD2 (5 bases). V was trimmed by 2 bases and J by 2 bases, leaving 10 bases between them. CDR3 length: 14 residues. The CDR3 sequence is CASSLRGSPYEQYF. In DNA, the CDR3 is TGTGCCAGCAGTTTACGAGGGAGCCCCTACGAGCAGTACTTC.

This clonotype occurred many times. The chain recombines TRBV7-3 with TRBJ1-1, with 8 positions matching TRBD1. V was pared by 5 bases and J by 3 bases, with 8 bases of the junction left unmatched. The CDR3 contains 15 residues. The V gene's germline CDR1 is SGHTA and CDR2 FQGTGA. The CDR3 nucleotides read TGTGCCAGCAGCAATTCAGGGGGCTGGGACACTGAAGCTTTCTTT. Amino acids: CASSNSGGWDTEAFF.

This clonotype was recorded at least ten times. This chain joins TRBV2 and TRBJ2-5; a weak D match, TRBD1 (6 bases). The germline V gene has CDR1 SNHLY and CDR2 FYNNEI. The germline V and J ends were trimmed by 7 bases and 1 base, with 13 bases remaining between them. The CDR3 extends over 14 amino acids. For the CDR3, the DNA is TGTGCCAGCAAGGGGGATTTGGGCCAAGAGACCCAGTACTTC. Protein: CASKGDLGQETQYF.

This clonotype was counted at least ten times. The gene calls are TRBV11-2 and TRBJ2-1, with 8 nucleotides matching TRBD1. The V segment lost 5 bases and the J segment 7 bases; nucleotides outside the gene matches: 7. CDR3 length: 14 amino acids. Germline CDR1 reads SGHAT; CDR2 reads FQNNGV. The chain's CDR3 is CASSQGTGGNEQFF. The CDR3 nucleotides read TGTGCCAGCAGCCAAGGGACAGGAGGGAATGAGCAGTTCTTC. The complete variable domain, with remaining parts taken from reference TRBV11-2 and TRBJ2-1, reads EAGVAQSPRYKIIEKRQSVAFWCNPISGHATLYWYQQILGQGPKLLIQFQNNGVVDDSQLPKDRFSAERLKGVDSTLKIQPAKLEDSAVYLCASSQGTGGNEQFFGPGTRLTVL.

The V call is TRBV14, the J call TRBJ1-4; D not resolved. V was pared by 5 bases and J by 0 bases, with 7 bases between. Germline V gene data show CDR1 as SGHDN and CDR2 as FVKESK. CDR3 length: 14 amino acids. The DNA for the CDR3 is TGTGCCAGCAGCGCGGCTGCAACTAATGAAAAACTGTTTTTT. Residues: CASSAAATNEKLFF. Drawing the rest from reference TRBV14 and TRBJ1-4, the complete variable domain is EAGVTQFPSHSVIEKGQTVTLRCDPISGHDNLYWYRRVMGKEIKFLLHFVKESKQDESGMPNNRFLAERTGGTYSTLKVQPAELEDSGVYFCASSAAATNEKLFFGSGTQLSVL.

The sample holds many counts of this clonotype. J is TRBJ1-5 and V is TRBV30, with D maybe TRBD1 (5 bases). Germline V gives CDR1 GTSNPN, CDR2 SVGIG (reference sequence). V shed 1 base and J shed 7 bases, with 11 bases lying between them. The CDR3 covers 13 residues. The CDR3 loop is CAWSGGVRQPQHF. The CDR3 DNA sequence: TGTGCCTGGAGTGGGGGGGTTCGGCAGCCCCAGCATTTT.

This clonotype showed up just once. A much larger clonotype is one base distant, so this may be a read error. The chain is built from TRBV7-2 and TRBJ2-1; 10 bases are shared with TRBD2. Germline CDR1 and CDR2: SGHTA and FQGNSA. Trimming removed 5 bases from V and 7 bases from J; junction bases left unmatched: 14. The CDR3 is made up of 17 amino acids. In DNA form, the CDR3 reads TGTGCCAGCAGCACCCGACTAGCGGGCTACCCAGGAAATGAGCAGTTCTTC. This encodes CASSTRLAGYPGNEQFF.

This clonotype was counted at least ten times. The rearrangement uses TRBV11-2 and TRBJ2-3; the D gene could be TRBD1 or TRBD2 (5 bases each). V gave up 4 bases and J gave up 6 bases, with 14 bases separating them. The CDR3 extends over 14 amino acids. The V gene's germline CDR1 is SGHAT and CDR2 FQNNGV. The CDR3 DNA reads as TGTGCCAGCAGCTCCATAGGGACGGCTGATACGCAGTATTTT. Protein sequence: CASSSIGTADTQYF.

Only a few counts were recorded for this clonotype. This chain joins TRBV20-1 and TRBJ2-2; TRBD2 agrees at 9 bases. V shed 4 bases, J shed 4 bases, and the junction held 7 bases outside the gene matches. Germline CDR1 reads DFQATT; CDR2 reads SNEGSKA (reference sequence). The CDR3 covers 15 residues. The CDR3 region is CSAKGGGRVTGELFF. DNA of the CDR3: TGCAGTGCTAAGGGGGGCGGGAGGGTCACCGGGGAGCTGTTTTTT.

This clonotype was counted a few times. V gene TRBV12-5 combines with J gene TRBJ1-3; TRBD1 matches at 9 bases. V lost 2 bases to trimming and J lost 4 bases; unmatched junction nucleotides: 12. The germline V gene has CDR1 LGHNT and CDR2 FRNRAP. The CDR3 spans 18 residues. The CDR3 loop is CASGLRLWDRVEGNTIYF. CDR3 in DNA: TGTGCTAGTGGTTTGAGACTATGGGACAGGGTGGAGGGAAACACCATATATTTT.

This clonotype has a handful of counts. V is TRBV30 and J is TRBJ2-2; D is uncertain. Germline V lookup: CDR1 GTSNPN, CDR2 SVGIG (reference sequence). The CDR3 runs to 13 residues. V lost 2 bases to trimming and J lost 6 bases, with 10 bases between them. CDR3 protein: CAWSYGGSGELFF. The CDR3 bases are TGTGCCTGGAGTTATGGCGGATCCGGGGAGCTGTTTTTT.

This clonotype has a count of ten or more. The CDR3 bases are TGCAGTGCTAGAGCCCCGGGGAGAGACACTGAAGCTTTCTTT. Residues: CSARAPGRDTEAFF. The chain is built from TRBV20-1 and TRBJ1-1; D not resolved. CDR1 DFQATT and CDR2 SNEGSKA come from the germline V gene (reference sequence). CDR3 length equals 14 residues. Trimming removed 1 base from V and 3 bases from J, with 12 bases in between.

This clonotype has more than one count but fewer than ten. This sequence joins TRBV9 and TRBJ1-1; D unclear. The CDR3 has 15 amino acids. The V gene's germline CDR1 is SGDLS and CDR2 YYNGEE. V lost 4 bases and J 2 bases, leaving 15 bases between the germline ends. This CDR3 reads CASSLQGKPNTEAFF. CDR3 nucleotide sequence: TGTGCCAGCAGCCTCCAAGGAAAGCCAAACACTGAAGCTTTCTTT.